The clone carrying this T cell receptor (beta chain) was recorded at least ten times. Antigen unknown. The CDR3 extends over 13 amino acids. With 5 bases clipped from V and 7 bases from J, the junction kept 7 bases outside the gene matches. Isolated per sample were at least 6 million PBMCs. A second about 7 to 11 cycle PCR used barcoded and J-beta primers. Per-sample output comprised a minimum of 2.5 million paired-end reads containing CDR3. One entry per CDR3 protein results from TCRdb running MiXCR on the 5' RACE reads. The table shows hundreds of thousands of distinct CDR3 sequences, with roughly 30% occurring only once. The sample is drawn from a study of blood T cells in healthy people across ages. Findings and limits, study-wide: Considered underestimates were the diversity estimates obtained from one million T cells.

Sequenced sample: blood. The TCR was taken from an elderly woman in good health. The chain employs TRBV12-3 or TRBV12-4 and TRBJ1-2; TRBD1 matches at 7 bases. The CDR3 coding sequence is TGTGCCAGCAGTCGACAGGGAGAGGGTGGCTACACCTTC. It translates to CASSRQGEGGYTF.